These T cell receptor beta chains were read from a single sample in a study of cytotoxic CD8 clonotypes in ibrutinib-treated CLL. Profiled with immunoSEQ multiplex PCR; TCRdb holds only in-frame clones, not every one. The sample includes over 250,000 clones, roughly three quarters seen only once; the top ten take about 6%. The material was PBMCs, obtained at disease progression, from a patient treated with ibrutinib. The receptor set was obtained from a human donor with chronic lymphocytic leukemia. Both conserved end residues are part of each CDR3. D genes are given only for firm matches. Clone size is shown for a subset of rows, as once, few, many or a class of expanded clone.

>TRBD2|few|15|TRBJ2-7|TRBV28
CASSLSGGSAYEQYF
TGTGCCAGCAGTTTATCGGGCGGGAGCGCCTACGAGCAGTACTTC
>-|-|11|TRBJ1-2|TRBV14
CASSHGYGYTF
TGTGCCAGCAGCCACGGCTATGGCTACACCTTC
>-|-|12|TRBJ2-7|TRBV19
CASSAGFYEQYF
TGTGCCAGTAGTGCAGGGTTTTACGAGCAGTACTTC
>-|few|14|TRBJ1-5|TRBV28
CASSPHAGHQPQHF
TGTGCCAGCAGTCCTCACGCCGGGCATCAGCCCCAGCATTTT
>TRBD2|-|14|TRBJ2-7|TRBV2
CAEPGIAGAYEQYF
TGTGCCGAGCCGGGGATAGCGGGAGCGTACGAGCAGTACTTC
>-|-|17|TRBJ2-5|TRBV7-3
CASSSSNRRRAGETQYF
TGTGCCAGCAGCTCCTCAAATCGACGGAGGGCGGGAGAGACCCAGTACTTC
>-|-|13|TRBJ1-6|TRBV5-1
CASSDPGISPLHF
TGCGCCAGCAGTGACCCAGGGATTTCACCCCTCCACTTT
>TRBD1|few|18|TRBJ2-2|TRBV7-9
CASSPARQGDSHTGELFF
TGTGCCAGCAGCCCCGCCCGCCAGGGGGACAGTCACACCGGGGAGCTGTTTTTT
>-|-|17|TRBJ1-4|TRBV27
CASSPLGGFATNEKLFF
TGTGCCAGCAGCCCCTTGGGCGGGTTCGCAACTAATGAAAAACTGTTTTTT
>-|-|15|TRBJ2-3|TRBV9
CASSVSAVRTDTQYF
TGTGCCAGCAGCGTATCAGCGGTGCGCACAGATACGCAGTATTTT
>-|-|13|TRBJ2-3|TRBV28
CASSFWSTDTQYF
TGTGCCAGCAGTTTTTGGAGCACAGATACGCAGTATTTT
>-|-|14|TRBJ2-5|TRBV25-1
CASSEGPKGETQYF
TGTGCCAGCAGTGAAGGCCCCAAAGGGGAGACCCAGTACTTC
>TRBD1|-|11|TRBJ1-1|TRBV28
CASRLDRESFF
TGTGCCAGCAGACTGGACAGGGAGTCTTTCTTT
>TRBD2|once|15|TRBJ2-7|TRBV13
CASSLLAGGSYEQYF
TGTGCCAGCTCTCTTCTAGCGGGAGGTTCATACGAGCAGTACTTC
>-|-|14|TRBJ2-3|TRBV11-2
CASSLTGFTDTQYF
TGTGCCAGCAGCTTAACCGGATTCACAGATACGCAGTATTTT
>TRBD1|-|14|TRBJ2-7|TRBV10-2
CASSGGTGSYEQYF
TGCGCCAGCAGTGGGGGGACAGGGTCCTACGAGCAGTACTTC
>TRBD2|-|15|TRBJ2-3|TRBV9
CASSRGGGRGDTQYF
TGTGCCAGCAGCCGAGGCGGGGGGCGCGGAGATACGCAGTATTTT
>-|few|15|TRBJ2-7|TRBV6-5
CASSYSIRKSYEQYF
TGTGCCAGCAGTTACTCGATACGGAAATCCTACGAGCAGTACTTC
>-|few|13|TRBJ1-2|TRBV28
CASSLVPNYGYTF
TGTGCCAGCAGTTTGGTCCCAAACTATGGCTACACCTTC
>-|-|15|TRBJ2-1|TRBV6-5
CASSYRDPPADEQFF
TGTGCCAGCAGTTACCGGGACCCGCCGGCCGATGAGCAGTTCTTC
>-|few|12|TRBJ1-2|TRBV29-1
CSVTDANYGYTF
TGCAGCGTCACGGACGCTAACTATGGCTACACCTTC
>-|-|15|TRBJ2-7|TRBV14
CASSQPGPPTYEQYF
TGTGCCAGCAGCCAACCAGGACCGCCGACCTACGAGCAGTACTTC
>-|-|15|TRBJ1-4|TRBV6-6
CASSYPGQTNEKLFF
TGTGCCAGCAGTTACCCCGGGCAGACAAATGAAAAACTGTTTTTT
>-|-|14|TRBJ2-7|TRBV6-5
CASSYSGVGYEQYF
TGTGCCAGCAGTTACTCTGGGGTCGGTTACGAGCAGTACTTC
>-|-|15|TRBJ2-7|TRBV5-1
CASSLEGRDIYEQYF
TGCGCCAGCAGCTTGGAAGGGAGAGACATCTACGAGCAGTACTTC
>TRBD1|-|13|TRBJ2-7|TRBV19
CASPGQGGYEQYF
TGTGCCAGTCCGGGACAGGGAGGCTACGAGCAGTACTTC
>TRBD1|-|15|TRBJ2-7|TRBV10-3
CAIQIGQGTPYEQYF
TGTGCCATCCAAATAGGACAGGGGACCCCCTACGAGCAGTACTTC
>-|-|14|TRBJ1-2|TRBV29-1
CSVRSRTVIYGYTF
TGCAGCGTTCGGTCCCGGACAGTTATTTATGGCTACACCTTC
>-|-|13|TRBJ2-1|TRBV5-6
CASRGAPYNEQFF
TGTGCCAGCAGGGGGGCGCCTTACAATGAGCAGTTCTTC
>-|few|13|TRBJ2-7|TRBV19
CATWDMSSYEQYF
TGTGCCACTTGGGACATGAGCTCCTACGAGCAGTACTTC
>-|few|11|TRBJ1-2|TRBV9
CASRGEEGYTF
TGTGCCAGCAGGGGAGAAGAGGGCTACACCTTC
>-|-|12|TRBJ2-1|TRBV5-4
CATGSSYNEQFF
TGTGCCACAGGGAGCTCCTACAATGAGCAGTTCTTC
>-|-|14|TRBJ1-4|TRBV29-1
CSVEGRQKNEKLFF
TGCAGCGTTGAAGGAAGACAGAAGAATGAAAAACTGTTTTTT
>-|-|13|TRBJ1-5|TRBV12-5
CASGLSGNQPQHF
TGTGCTAGTGGCCTTAGTGGCAATCAGCCCCAGCATTTT
>TRBD2|-|17|TRBJ2-1|TRBV9
CASSLRTSGGSYNEQFF
TGTGCCAGCAGCTTAAGGACTAGCGGGGGCTCCTACAATGAGCAGTTCTTC
>-|-|14|TRBJ2-2|TRBV7-2
CASSPEGDSGELFF
TGTGCCAGCAGCCCAGAGGGGGATTCCGGGGAGCTGTTTTTT
>TRBD2|-|16|TRBJ2-7|TRBV7-6
CASSLPSGRAGNEQYF
TGTGCCAGCAGCTTACCGAGCGGGAGGGCCGGGAACGAGCAGTACTTC
>-|-|16|TRBJ2-5|TRBV6-6
CASTSPDLTYQETQYF
TGTGCCAGCACCTCCCCGGACCTCACGTACCAAGAGACCCAGTACTTC
>TRBD1|-|16|TRBJ1-2|TRBV19
CASSIRGRQGAFGYTF
TGTGCCAGTAGTATACGGGGAAGGCAGGGGGCGTTCGGCTACACCTTC
>-|-|10|TRBJ2-4|TRBV29-1
CSVQVDIQYF
TGCAGCGTGCAAGTGGACATTCAGTACTTC
>TRBD2|-|14|TRBJ2-7|TRBV7-2
CASSHLLAGDEQYF
TGTGCCAGCAGCCATCTACTAGCGGGGGACGAGCAGTACTTC
>-|few|15|TRBJ2-7|TRBV7-6
CASSLGPGAAGEQYF
TGTGCCAGCAGCTTGGGTCCCGGGGCCGCGGGGGAGCAGTACTTC
>-|-|13|TRBJ2-3|TRBV28
CASKRAGFDTQYF
TGTGCCAGCAAGAGAGCGGGCTTTGATACGCAGTATTTT
>-|-|15|TRBJ2-3|TRBV5-1
CASSFEGWTTDTQYF
TGCGCCAGCAGCTTTGAAGGCTGGACCACAGATACGCAGTATTTT
>-|-|14|TRBJ2-1|TRBV9
CASSVAYSHNEQFF
TGTGCCAGCAGCGTAGCTTACAGTCACAATGAGCAGTTCTTC
>-|-|13|TRBJ1-1|TRBV10-3
CAIRDDNYGEAFF
TGTGCCATCAGGGATGACAATTACGGTGAAGCTTTCTTT
>TRBD2|-|16|TRBJ2-7|TRBV6-6
CASSLDSGRAGKEQYF
TGTGCCAGCAGCCTAGATAGCGGGAGGGCCGGCAAAGAGCAGTACTTC
>-|-|14|TRBJ2-2|TRBV7-2
CASSTSEAGGELFF
TGTGCCAGCAGCACCAGTGAAGCCGGCGGGGAGCTGTTTTTT
>TRBD2|-|15|TRBJ2-7|TRBV4-3
CASSQYGGEAHEQYF
TGCGCCAGCAGCCAATACGGGGGGGAGGCGCACGAGCAGTACTTC
>TRBD2|-|14|TRBJ2-7|TRBV11-3
CASSLTSGSTEQYF
TGTGCCAGCAGCTTAACTAGCGGGAGTACCGAGCAGTACTTC
>-|-|16|TRBJ2-4|TRBV7-8
CASSLVRISSKNIQYF
TGTGCCAGCAGCTTAGTCCGGATTTCCTCCAAAAACATTCAGTACTTC
>TRBD1|-|13|TRBJ2-7|TRBV2
CASRSGQSYEQYF
TGTGCCAGCAGATCGGGACAGAGCTACGAGCAGTACTTC
>-|few|14|TRBJ2-7|TRBV25-1
CASSVQATTYEQYF
TGTGCCAGCAGTGTACAGGCGACTACCTACGAGCAGTACTTC
>TRBD1|-|14|TRBJ1-3|TRBV11-2
CASSPGTGGNTIYF
TGTGCCAGCAGCCCTGGGACAGGGGGAAACACCATATATTTT
>TRBD2|few|16|TRBJ2-7|TRBV4-1
CASSQGGGRGSYEQYF
TGCGCCAGCAGCCAAGGCGGGGGGCGCGGCTCCTACGAGCAGTACTTC
>-|-|15|TRBJ1-1|TRBV7-3
CASSFTRSMNTEAFF
TGTGCCAGCAGCTTTACAAGGTCCATGAACACTGAAGCTTTCTTT
>-|-|13|TRBJ1-1|TRBV2
CASSSTILQEAFF
TGTGCCAGCAGTTCTACCATCCTTCAAGAAGCTTTCTTT
>-|few|13|TRBJ2-2|TRBV6-5
CASRAGGAGELFF
TGTGCCAGCAGGGCAGGTGGCGCCGGGGAGCTGTTTTTT
>-|once|12|TRBJ1-2|TRBV12-5
CASGLAYGGYTF
TGTGCTAGTGGTTTGGCCTACGGTGGCTACACCTTC
>-|few|13|TRBJ2-7|TRBV4-1
CASSQDGSYEQYF
TGCGCCAGCAGCCAAGACGGGTCCTACGAGCAGTACTTC